This TCR beta chain appears in the sequencing data of a study of vaccination and CD4 T cells after COVID-19. J gave up 6 bases and V 5 bases, and 4 bases lay outside the gene matches. There are 13 residues in the CDR3. Looked up from germline, CDR1 is LNHDA and CDR2 is SQIVND (reference sequence). Concerning this clonotype itself: The target antigen is unknown.

The Oncomine TCR Beta short-read assay was applied to DNA of cultured CD4+ T cells. TCRdb used MiXCR to reprocess the PCR reads, holding one entry per CDR3 protein. The sample contains 20,000 to 25,000 distinct CDR3 sequences, around half of which appear only once. Treatment specified: approximately nine-day PBMC culture with coronavirus spike peptide pools or control peptides (ViraFEST assay). This clonotype originated in a human donor who had recovered from COVID-19. The chain employs TRBV19 and TRBJ1-1; 9 positions agree with TRBD1. The sequenced sample was CD4+ T cells from blood, cultured in vitro. The CDR3 region is CASSWTGAPEAFF. CDR3 DNA sequence: TGTGCCAGTAGTTGGACAGGGGCCCCTGAAGCTTTCTTT. The entire variable domain, with the rest obtained from reference TRBV19 and TRBJ1-1, is as follows: DGGITQSPKYLFRKEGQNVTLSCEQNLNHDAMYWYRQDPGQGLRLIYYSQIVNDFQKGDIAEGYSVSREKKESFPLTVTSAQKNPTAFYLCASSWTGAPEAFFGQGTRLTVV.